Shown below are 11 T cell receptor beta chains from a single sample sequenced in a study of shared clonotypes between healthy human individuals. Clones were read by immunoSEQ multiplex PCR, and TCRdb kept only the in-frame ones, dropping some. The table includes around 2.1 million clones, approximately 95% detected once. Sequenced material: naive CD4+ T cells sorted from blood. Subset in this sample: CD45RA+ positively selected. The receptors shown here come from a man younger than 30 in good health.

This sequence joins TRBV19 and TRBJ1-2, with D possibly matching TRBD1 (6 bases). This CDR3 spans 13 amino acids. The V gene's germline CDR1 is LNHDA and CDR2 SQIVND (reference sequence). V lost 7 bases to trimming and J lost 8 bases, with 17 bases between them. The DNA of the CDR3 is TGTGCCAGTACCGTCAACAGGGTGGAAGGCTACACCTTC. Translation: CASTVNRVEGYTF.

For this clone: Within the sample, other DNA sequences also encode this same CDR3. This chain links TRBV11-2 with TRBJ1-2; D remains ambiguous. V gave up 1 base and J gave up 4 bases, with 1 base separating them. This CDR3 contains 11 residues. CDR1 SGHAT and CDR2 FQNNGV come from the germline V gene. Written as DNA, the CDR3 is TGTGCCAGCAGCTTAGGCTATGGCTACACCTTC. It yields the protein CASSLGYGYTF.

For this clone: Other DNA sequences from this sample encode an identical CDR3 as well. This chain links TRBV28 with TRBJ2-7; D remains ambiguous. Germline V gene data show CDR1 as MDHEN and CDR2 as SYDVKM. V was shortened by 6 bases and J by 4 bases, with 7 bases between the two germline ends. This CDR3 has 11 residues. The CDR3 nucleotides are TGTGCCAGCAGCCTTACATACGAGCAGTACTTC. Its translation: CASSLTYEQYF.

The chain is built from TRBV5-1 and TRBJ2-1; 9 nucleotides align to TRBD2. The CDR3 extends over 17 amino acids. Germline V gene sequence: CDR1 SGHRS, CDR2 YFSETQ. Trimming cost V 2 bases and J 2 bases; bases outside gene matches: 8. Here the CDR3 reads CASSLGLAGYPYNEQFF. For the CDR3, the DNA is TGCGCCAGCAGCTTAGGGCTAGCGGGGTACCCCTACAATGAGCAGTTCTTC.

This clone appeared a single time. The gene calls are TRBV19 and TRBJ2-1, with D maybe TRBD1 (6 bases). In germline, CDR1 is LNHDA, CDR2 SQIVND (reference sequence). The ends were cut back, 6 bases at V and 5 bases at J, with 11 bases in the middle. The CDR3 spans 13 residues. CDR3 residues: CASRPDRDNEQFF. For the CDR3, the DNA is TGTGCCAGTAGGCCGGACAGAGACAATGAGCAGTTCTTC.

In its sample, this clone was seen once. This CDR3 reads CASSLLAGATEQYF. The CDR3 bases are TGTGCCAGCAGCTTACTAGCGGGAGCAACGGAGCAGTACTTC. This chain links TRBV11-2 with TRBJ2-7, with 10 bases that match TRBD2. V lost 2 bases to trimming and J lost 7 bases; unmatched junction nucleotides: 5. The germline V gene encodes CDR1 SGHAT and CDR2 FQNNGV. The CDR3 has 14 residues.

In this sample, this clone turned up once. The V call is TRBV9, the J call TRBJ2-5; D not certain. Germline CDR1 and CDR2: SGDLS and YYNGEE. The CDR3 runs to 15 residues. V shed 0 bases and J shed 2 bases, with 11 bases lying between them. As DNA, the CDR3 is TGTGCCAGCAGCGTAGACGCCTGGGGACAAGAGACCCAGTACTTC. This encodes CASSVDAWGQETQYF.

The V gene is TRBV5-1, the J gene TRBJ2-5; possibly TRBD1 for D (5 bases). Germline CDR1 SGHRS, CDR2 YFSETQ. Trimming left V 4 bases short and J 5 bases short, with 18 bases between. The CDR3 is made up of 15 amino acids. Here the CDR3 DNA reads TGCGCCAGCAGCCAAACCAGTCCAGGGAAGGAGACCCAGTACTTC. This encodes CASSQTSPGKETQYF.

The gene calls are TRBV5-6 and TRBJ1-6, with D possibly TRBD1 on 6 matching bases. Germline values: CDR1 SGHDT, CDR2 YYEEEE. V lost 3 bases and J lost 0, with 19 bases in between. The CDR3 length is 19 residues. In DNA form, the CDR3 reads TGTGCCAGCAGCTCAGAGGGACACGGGAAGAGCTCCTATAATTCACCCCTCCACTTT. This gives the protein CASSSEGHGKSSYNSPLHF. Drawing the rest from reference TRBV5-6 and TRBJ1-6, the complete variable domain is DAGVTQSPTHLIKTRGQQVTLRCSPKSGHDTVSWYQQALGQGPQFIFQYYEEEERQRGNFPDRFSGHQFPNYSSELNVNALLLGDSALYLCASSSEGHGKSSYNSPLHFGNGTRLTVT.

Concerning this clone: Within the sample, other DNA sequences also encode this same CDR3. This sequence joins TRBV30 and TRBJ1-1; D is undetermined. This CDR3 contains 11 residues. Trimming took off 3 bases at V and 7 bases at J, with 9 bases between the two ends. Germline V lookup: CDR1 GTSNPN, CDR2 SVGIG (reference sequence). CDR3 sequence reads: CAWSREGEAFF. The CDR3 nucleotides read TGTGCCTGGAGCCGGGAGGGTGAAGCTTTCTTT.

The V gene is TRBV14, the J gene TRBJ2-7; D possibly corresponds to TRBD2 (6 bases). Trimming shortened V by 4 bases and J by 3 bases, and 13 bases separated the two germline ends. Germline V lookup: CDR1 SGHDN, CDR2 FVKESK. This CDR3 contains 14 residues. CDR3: CASSRLGGVYEQYF. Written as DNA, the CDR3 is TGTGCCAGCAGCCGCTTGGGGGGAGTCTACGAGCAGTACTTC.